Following are 7 T cell receptor beta chains from one sample sequenced in a study of radiotherapy plus CTLA-4 blockade in lung cancer. Repertoires were generated with immunoSEQ multiplex PCR, while TCRdb's copy carries only in-frame clones and drops some. The sample records roughly 90,000 clones, 80% to 90% being singletons. Sequenced here: peripheral blood, sampled from a patient treated with radiotherapy plus ipilimumab. The receptors originated from a human donor with non-small cell lung cancer that progressed on radiotherapy plus ipilimumab.

The CDR3 coding sequence is TGTGCCAGCAGCTCCCTCAGGGGCAACCTCTACGAGCAGTACTTC. It translates to CASSSLRGNLYEQYF. The chain recombines TRBV5-4 with TRBJ2-5, with D possibly TRBD1 on 6 matching bases. Gene TRBJ2-7 matches the end of the DNA better, so the J call may be wrong. This CDR3 has 15 residues. Looked up from germline, CDR1 is SGHNT and CDR2 is YYREEE (reference sequence).

In DNA form, the CDR3 reads TGTGCCATCAGTGGGACTAGCGGGGCCAATGAGCAGTTCTTC. Encoded protein: CAISGTSGANEQFF. The chain links TRBV10-3 to TRBJ2-1, with 12 bases matching TRBD2. V dropped 4 bases and J dropped 6; count of bases not matched to a gene: 1. The CDR3 is 14 residues long. Germline CDR1 is ENHRY and CDR2 is SYGVKD.

J is TRBJ2-2 and V is TRBV5-1; unclear D gene. The germline CDR1 and CDR2 sequences are SGHRS and YFSETQ. The CDR3 is made up of 13 amino acids. V lost 0 bases and J 4 bases, leaving 4 bases between the germline ends. CDR3 sequence: CASSLAGTGELFF. The CDR3, as DNA: TGCGCCAGCAGCTTGGCCGGCACCGGGGAGCTGTTTTTT.

V gene TRBV5-1 combines with J gene TRBJ1-2; TRBD1 might be the D (6 bases). From germline, CDR1 is SGHRS and CDR2 YFSETQ. Trimming pared 8 bases from V and 6 bases from J, leaving 11 bases between. The length of the CDR3 is 11 residues. In nucleotides, the CDR3 is TGCGCCAGTACAAGGGGGAATGGCTACACCTTC. Protein product: CASTRGNGYTF.

The chain is built from TRBV5-1 and TRBJ1-4, with TRBD1 as a possible D gene (6 bases). CDR1 and CDR2 (germline): SGHRS, YFSETQ. V lost 3 bases, J lost 2 bases, and 8 bases lay in between. This CDR3 contains 14 residues. The CDR3 loop reads CASSSQGTNEKLFF. CDR3 sequence (DNA): TGCGCCAGCAGCTCCCAGGGGACTAATGAAAAACTGTTTTTT.

The chain couples TRBV11-2 to TRBJ2-5, with 10 bases that match TRBD2. Germline assignment: CDR1 SGHAT and CDR2 FQNNGV. The junction had 2 bases not matched to a gene; V was cut back by 5 bases and J by 2 bases. CDR3 length: 14 amino acids. The CDR3 sequence: CASSTTSGQETQYF. In nucleotides, the CDR3 is TGTGCCAGCAGCACGACTAGCGGGCAAGAGACCCAGTACTTC.

The CDR3 here is CASSFSLRGEQYF. The CDR3 coding sequence is TGTGCCAGCAGCTTTAGTTTGCGGGGCGAGCAGTACTTC. The chain recombines TRBV5-4 with TRBJ2-7; a weak D match, TRBD2 (6 bases). The length of the CDR3 is 13 residues. Germline V gene data show CDR1 as SGHNT and CDR2 as YYREEE (reference sequence). The V end was cut by 2 bases, the J end by 6 bases, with 12 bases between.